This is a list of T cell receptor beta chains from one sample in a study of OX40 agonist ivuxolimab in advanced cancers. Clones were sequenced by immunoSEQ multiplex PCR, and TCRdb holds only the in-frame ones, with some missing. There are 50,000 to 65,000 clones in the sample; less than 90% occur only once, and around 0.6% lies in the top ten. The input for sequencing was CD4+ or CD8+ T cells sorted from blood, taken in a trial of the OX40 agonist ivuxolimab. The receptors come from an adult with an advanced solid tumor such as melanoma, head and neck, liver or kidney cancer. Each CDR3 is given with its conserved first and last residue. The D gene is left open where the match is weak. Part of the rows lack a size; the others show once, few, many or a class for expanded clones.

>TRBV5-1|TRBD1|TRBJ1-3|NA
CASSLAQGASGNTIYF
TGCGCCAGCAGCTTGGCTCAGGGGGCCAGTGGAAACACCATATATTTT
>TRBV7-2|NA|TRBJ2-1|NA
CASSLDQRSFNEQFF
TGTGCCAGCAGCTTAGACCAGCGGAGCTTCAATGAGCAGTTCTTC
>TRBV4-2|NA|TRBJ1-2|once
CASSQDTPTSGYTF
TGTGCCAGCAGCCAAGATACCCCGACCTCTGGCTACACCTTC
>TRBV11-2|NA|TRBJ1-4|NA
CASSLGLSFEKLFF
TGTGCCAGCAGCTTAGGCCTGAGCTTCGAAAAACTGTTTTTT
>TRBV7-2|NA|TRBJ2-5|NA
CASSLGAVVETQYF
TGTGCCAGCAGCTTGGGGGCCGTGGTCGAGACCCAGTACTTC
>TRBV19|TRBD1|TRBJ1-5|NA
CASMRTGWGQNQPQHF
TGTGCCAGTATGAGGACAGGCTGGGGTCAAAATCAGCCCCAGCATTTT
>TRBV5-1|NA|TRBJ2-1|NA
CASSHGRTYNEQFF
TGCGCCAGCAGCCACGGACGGACCTACAATGAGCAGTTCTTC
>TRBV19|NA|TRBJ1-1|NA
CASSIIGSGTEAFF
TGTGCCAGTAGTATTATTGGTTCGGGCACTGAAGCTTTCTTT
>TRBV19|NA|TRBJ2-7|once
CASSLSPGHRAYEQYF
TGTGCCAGTAGTCTTTCTCCGGGACACCGAGCCTACGAGCAGTACTTC
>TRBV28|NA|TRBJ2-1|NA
CASSLGQPGGGEQFF
TGTGCCAGCAGTTTAGGCCAGCCCGGGGGAGGTGAGCAGTTCTTC
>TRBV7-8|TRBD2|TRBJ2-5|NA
CASSLQRGWETQYF
TGTGCCAGCAGCTTACAGCGGGGCTGGGAGACCCAGTACTTC
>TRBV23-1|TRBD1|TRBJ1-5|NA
CASRASGTGAKQPQHF
TGCGCCAGCAGGGCAAGCGGGACAGGGGCGAAACAGCCCCAGCATTTT